Listed below are T cell receptor beta chains from one sample, sequenced in a study of radiation and T cells in renal cell carcinoma. Profiled with immunoSEQ multiplex PCR; TCRdb holds only in-frame clones, not every one. The sample shows some 20,000 clones, about three fifths of them seen only once. Sequencing used tumor tissue, obtained from a patient whose treatment was nephrectomy without radiotherapy. The receptors derive from a man aged 45-65 years with renal cell carcinoma. Both conserved end residues are part of each CDR3. The D gene is left open where the match is weak. The listing skips clone size in some rows; elsewhere it reads once, few, many or a size class.

clone_size: -
d_call: -
j_call: TRBJ2-7
v_call: TRBV5-1
cdr3_aa: CASSLEAGTYEQYF
cdr3_nt: TGCGCCAGCAGCTTGGAGGCAGGGACCTACGAGCAGTACTTC

clone_size: -
d_call: TRBD1
j_call: TRBJ1-1
v_call: TRBV6-5
cdr3_aa: CASRAIDRGLEAFF
cdr3_nt: TGTGCCAGCAGAGCGATCGACAGGGGGCTTGAAGCTTTCTTT

clone_size: -
d_call: -
j_call: TRBJ1-2
v_call: TRBV30
cdr3_aa: CAWSFSDGGYTF
cdr3_nt: TGTGCCTGGAGCTTCTCCGACGGCGGCTACACCTTC

clone_size: hyperexpanded
d_call: -
j_call: TRBJ1-3
v_call: TRBV19
cdr3_aa: CATTRARIPGNTIYF
cdr3_nt: TGTGCCACCACCCGGGCTAGGATTCCTGGAAACACCATATATTTT

clone_size: -
d_call: TRBD2
j_call: TRBJ2-1
v_call: TRBV5-1
cdr3_aa: CASSLVLAGGVGQFF
cdr3_nt: TGCGCCAGCAGCTTGGTGTTAGCGGGGGGCGTGGGGCAGTTCTTC

clone_size: -
d_call: -
j_call: TRBJ2-1
v_call: TRBV27
cdr3_aa: CASTSTEYNEQFF
cdr3_nt: TGTGCCAGCACATCGACAGAATACAATGAGCAGTTCTTC

clone_size: few
d_call: -
j_call: TRBJ2-2
v_call: TRBV4-3
cdr3_aa: CASSQDLNTMTGELFF
cdr3_nt: TGCGCCAGCAGCCAAGATCTTAACACTATGACCGGGGAGCTGTTTTTT

clone_size: -
d_call: -
j_call: TRBJ2-7
v_call: TRBV9
cdr3_aa: CASSAQQGPGYEQYF
cdr3_nt: TGTGCCAGCAGCGCCCAACAGGGACCGGGCTACGAGCAGTACTTC

clone_size: once
d_call: -
j_call: TRBJ1-1
v_call: TRBV5-4
cdr3_aa: CASSFGRGYTEAFF
cdr3_nt: TGTGCCAGCAGCTTTGGTAGAGGGTACACTGAAGCTTTCTTT

clone_size: -
d_call: -
j_call: TRBJ1-2
v_call: TRBV6-5
cdr3_aa: CASSYLGDGGYGYTF
cdr3_nt: TGTGCCAGCAGTTACTTGGGGGACGGAGGCTATGGCTACACCTTC

clone_size: few
d_call: -
j_call: TRBJ2-7
v_call: TRBV2
cdr3_aa: CAATENYEQYF
cdr3_nt: TGTGCAGCGACAGAGAACTACGAGCAGTACTTC

clone_size: -
d_call: TRBD2
j_call: TRBJ2-3
v_call: TRBV9
cdr3_aa: CASSVEPSGRLTDTQYF
cdr3_nt: TGTGCCAGCAGCGTCGAACCTAGCGGGAGGCTCACAGATACGCAGTATTTT

clone_size: many
d_call: TRBD2
j_call: TRBJ2-1
v_call: TRBV5-4
cdr3_aa: CASSFRNSGRGEQFF
cdr3_nt: TGTGCCAGCAGCTTCAGGAATAGCGGGAGAGGGGAGCAGTTCTTC

clone_size: -
d_call: TRBD2
j_call: TRBJ2-3
v_call: TRBV6-1
cdr3_aa: CASSVEGLAGDTQYF
cdr3_nt: TGTGCCAGCAGTGTTGAGGGACTAGCAGGAGATACGCAGTATTTT

clone_size: few
d_call: -
j_call: TRBJ1-1
v_call: TRBV19
cdr3_aa: CASGGTEAFF
cdr3_nt: TGTGCCAGTGGAGGCACTGAAGCTTTCTTT

clone_size: -
d_call: -
j_call: TRBJ2-3
v_call: TRBV2
cdr3_aa: CASSADYTDTQYF
cdr3_nt: TGTGCCAGCAGTGCGGACTACACAGATACGCAGTATTTT

clone_size: few
d_call: -
j_call: TRBJ2-7
v_call: TRBV2
cdr3_aa: CASSVGRHSYEQYF
cdr3_nt: TGTGCCAGCAGTGTAGGGCGACACTCCTACGAGCAGTACTTC

clone_size: -
d_call: -
j_call: TRBJ1-4
v_call: TRBV19
cdr3_aa: CASSISGFGEKLFF
cdr3_nt: TGTGCCAGTAGTATAAGTGGGTTTGGTGAAAAACTGTTTTTT

clone_size: -
d_call: TRBD1
j_call: TRBJ2-7
v_call: TRBV7-7
cdr3_aa: CASSLGGTGSNEQYF
cdr3_nt: TGTGCTAGCAGCTTAGGTGGGACAGGGTCTAACGAGCAGTACTTC

clone_size: -
d_call: -
j_call: TRBJ1-4
v_call: TRBV4-2
cdr3_aa: CASSQEGITTNEKLFF
cdr3_nt: TGTGCCAGCAGCCAAGAGGGCATCACAACTAATGAAAAACTGTTTTTT

clone_size: -
d_call: -
j_call: TRBJ2-2
v_call: TRBV6-5
cdr3_aa: CASSYNDYTGELFF
cdr3_nt: TGTGCCAGCAGTTACAATGATTACACCGGGGAGCTGTTTTTT

clone_size: -
d_call: -
j_call: TRBJ2-7
v_call: TRBV5-6
cdr3_aa: CASSFRGEQYF
cdr3_nt: TGTGCCAGCAGCTTCCGAGGCGAGCAGTACTTC

clone_size: -
d_call: TRBD1
j_call: TRBJ2-1
v_call: TRBV29-1
cdr3_aa: CSALRRDRTYNEQFF
cdr3_nt: TGCAGCGCCCTCAGGCGGGACAGGACCTACAATGAGCAGTTCTTC

clone_size: -
d_call: -
j_call: TRBJ1-6
v_call: TRBV19
cdr3_aa: CASSISGVGSPLHF
cdr3_nt: TGTGCCAGTAGTATATCCGGGGTAGGCTCACCCCTCCACTTT

clone_size: -
d_call: -
j_call: TRBJ2-7
v_call: TRBV5-6
cdr3_aa: CASSFSYEQYF
cdr3_nt: TGTGCCAGCAGCTTCTCCTACGAGCAGTACTTC

clone_size: -
d_call: -
j_call: TRBJ1-5
v_call: TRBV18
cdr3_aa: CASSPFGQNNQPQHF
cdr3_nt: TGTGCCAGCTCACCATTCGGGCAAAACAATCAGCCCCAGCATTTT

clone_size: -
d_call: TRBD1
j_call: TRBJ1-1
v_call: TRBV5-5
cdr3_aa: CASSFRGGNTEAFF
cdr3_nt: TGTGCCAGCAGCTTCAGGGGGGGAAACACTGAAGCTTTCTTT

clone_size: -
d_call: TRBD1
j_call: TRBJ1-1
v_call: TRBV20-1
cdr3_aa: CSAETGRAFF
cdr3_nt: TGCAGTGCTGAGACAGGGAGAGCTTTCTTT

clone_size: few
d_call: -
j_call: TRBJ1-3
v_call: TRBV5-4
cdr3_aa: CASSLARNSGNTIYF
cdr3_nt: TGTGCCAGCAGCTTAGCCAGGAACTCTGGAAACACCATATATTTT